This T cell receptor (beta chain) came from a study of PD-1 blockade in mismatch repair-deficient tumors. The wider study: Patients had 12 mismatch repair-deficient cancer types, all previously treated and progressing.

Three pembrolizumab responders had their TCRs sequenced. The ends were cut back, 0 bases at V and 2 bases at J, with 12 bases in the middle. CDR3 length: 15 residues. The V gene's germline CDR1 is SGHKS and CDR2 YYEKEE (reference sequence). The study's findings and limits: After pembrolizumab, tumor-resident clones rose rapidly, then generally contracted before radiologic responses.

About this clone itself: The target antigen is unknown.

This table comes from immunoSEQ multiplex PCR, and its TCRdb copy is limited to in-frame clones, with some not included. The table records tens of thousands of clones, about nine tenths of them present only once. Material: peripheral blood, obtained 52 weeks after starting pembrolizumab. The sequence came from an adult with mismatch repair-deficient cancer. The V call is TRBV5-5, the J call TRBJ2-7; D is unresolved. CDR3 amino acids: CASSLGAGITYEQYF. The CDR3 DNA follows: TGTGCCAGCAGCTTGGGGGCAGGTATTACCTACGAGCAGTACTTC.